Here is one T cell receptor (beta chain) with its context. Its matching antigen is unknown. The sample belongs to a study of T cell responses to AZD1222 COVID-19 vaccine. The study, taken as a whole, reports: All repertoire sampling was performed exclusively after the peak T cell response. Receipt of two AZD1222 doses was followed by a rise in Spike-specific TCR breadth and depth.

The V gene's germline CDR1 is LNHDA and CDR2 SQIVND (reference sequence). V lost 0 bases, J lost 11 bases, and 10 bases lay in between. The CDR3 covers 12 residues. The method was immunoSEQ multiplex PCR; TCRdb's version includes in-frame clones alone and lacks a portion of them. The sample lists roughly 180,000 clones, around nine tenths occurring once. The chain is built from TRBV19 and TRBJ1-1; the D gene is possibly TRBD1 (5 bases). The receptor was isolated from an adult in good health. The sequencing here drew on peripheral blood, taken on day 0 of AZD1222 vaccination. The CDR3 reads CASSIDGHTAFF. The DNA for the CDR3 is TGTGCCAGTAGTATAGATGGACATACGGCTTTCTTT. Full variable domain (outside the CDR3, taken from reference TRBV19 and TRBJ1-1): DGGITQSPKYLFRKEGQNVTLSCEQNLNHDAMYWYRQDPGQGLRLIYYSQIVNDFQKGDIAEGYSVSREKKESFPLTVTSAQKNPTAFYLCASSIDGHTAFFGQGTRLTVV.